This section outlines one T cell receptor beta chain sequence together with its context. The data originate from a study of blood T cell repertoires in COVID-19. For the study at large: The study drew acute and convalescent COVID-19 samples from the United States, Italy and Spain. T cells, B-cell-depleted T cells, or PBMCs provided the cDNA or gDNA that served as material.

Original handling: Estimation of nucleated cell counts relied on the amplification of reference gene primers. The table came from immunoSEQ multiplex PCR; TCRdb's copy has only in-frame clones and leaves some out. The V and J calls and clone size come from that table; D and trimming were worked out from the DNA. The sample consists of approximately 210,000 clones, roughly 80% of them appearing once. While infection was still active, Seattle patients were enrolled and then followed longitudinally. V was clipped by 6 bases and J by 5 bases, with 11 bases between them. The CDR3 runs 13 residues. CDR1 is SEHNR, CDR2 FQNEAQ, per germline (reference sequence).

The sequence was collected from a woman aged 80 or over with COVID-19, enrolled during active disease. The chain links TRBV7-9 to TRBJ1-5; tentatively, D is TRBD1 (5 bases). What was sequenced was peripheral blood. The CDR3 protein is CASRISGDQPQHF. In DNA form, the CDR3 reads TGTGCCAGCAGAATCTCGGGGGATCAGCCCCAGCATTTT.